This is a list of T cell receptor beta chains from one sample in a study of T cells in localized non-small cell lung cancer. Repertoires were generated with immunoSEQ multiplex PCR, while TCRdb's copy carries only in-frame clones and drops some. The sample has under 35,000 clones; over 75% are singletons. This specimen consisted of peripheral blood, obtained before any cancer treatment. Receptors originate from a male donor aged 60 or older with stage III squamous cell lung carcinoma. Both conserved end residues are part of each CDR3. D genes are given only for firm matches. Size is stated for part of the rows, as once, few or many counts, or as a class when the clone is expanded.

v_gene: TRBV5-1; j_gene: TRBJ2-5; d_gene: TRBD1; abundance: .; CDR3nt: TGCGCCAGCAGCTTCACTCAGGGGGCGAGCCAAGCAAAAGAGACCCAGTACTTC; CDR3aa: CASSFTQGASQAKETQYF
v_gene: TRBV29-1; j_gene: TRBJ2-5; d_gene: .; abundance: .; CDR3nt: TGCAGCGTTGAGGACGGAGCTCACCAAGAGACCCAGTACTTC; CDR3aa: CSVEDGAHQETQYF
v_gene: TRBV5-1; j_gene: TRBJ1-3; d_gene: .; abundance: .; CDR3nt: TGCGCCAGCAGCTCTCCCGAGGGGGCTGGAAACACCATATATTTT; CDR3aa: CASSSPEGAGNTIYF
v_gene: TRBV13; j_gene: TRBJ2-7; d_gene: .; abundance: .; CDR3nt: TGTGCCAGCAGCTCTAGCTCCTACGAGCAGTACTTC; CDR3aa: CASSSSSYEQYF
v_gene: TRBV5-8; j_gene: TRBJ1-4; d_gene: .; abundance: .; CDR3nt: TGTGCCAGCAGCTTCGGGCAGGCTAATGAAAAACTGTTTTTT; CDR3aa: CASSFGQANEKLFF
v_gene: TRBV19; j_gene: TRBJ1-1; d_gene: .; abundance: once; CDR3nt: TGTGCCAGTAGTCGACAGGTAGACACTGAAGCTTTCTTT; CDR3aa: CASSRQVDTEAFF
v_gene: TRBV5-1; j_gene: TRBJ1-1; d_gene: .; abundance: .; CDR3nt: TGCGCCAGCAGCCTATCGGGGGGTGACACTGAAGCTTTCTTT; CDR3aa: CASSLSGGDTEAFF
v_gene: TRBV19; j_gene: TRBJ2-2; d_gene: .; abundance: .; CDR3nt: TGTGCCAGTAGTAATGGCAGGAGAATCACCGGGGAGCTGTTTTTT; CDR3aa: CASSNGRRITGELFF
v_gene: TRBV5-1; j_gene: TRBJ2-2; d_gene: TRBD1; abundance: few; CDR3nt: TGCGCCAGCAGCCCCGGGACAGGGGTTGCCGGGGAGCTGTTTTTT; CDR3aa: CASSPGTGVAGELFF
v_gene: TRBV7-2; j_gene: TRBJ1-5; d_gene: .; abundance: few; CDR3nt: TGTGCCAGCAGCGGACAGAATCAGCCCCAGCATTTT; CDR3aa: CASSGQNQPQHF
v_gene: TRBV4-1; j_gene: TRBJ1-2; d_gene: .; abundance: .; CDR3nt: TGCGCCAGCAGCCAGGGTGACAGATCACTTAACTATGGCTACACCTTC; CDR3aa: CASSQGDRSLNYGYTF
v_gene: TRBV6-5; j_gene: TRBJ1-1; d_gene: .; abundance: medium-sized; CDR3nt: TGTGCCAGCGAAAGAGGACCCGAAGCTTTCTTT; CDR3aa: CASERGPEAFF
v_gene: TRBV2; j_gene: TRBJ2-1; d_gene: TRBD2; abundance: .; CDR3nt: TGTGCCAGCAGTGAAGAAAGCGGGGGATACAATGAGCAGTTCTTC; CDR3aa: CASSEESGGYNEQFF
v_gene: TRBV19; j_gene: TRBJ2-2; d_gene: TRBD1; abundance: .; CDR3nt: TGTGCCAGTAGTCCGACCCGGGACAGGGTCGTCGGGGAGCTGTTTTTT; CDR3aa: CASSPTRDRVVGELFF
v_gene: TRBV11-2; j_gene: TRBJ1-2; d_gene: .; abundance: .; CDR3nt: TGTGCCAGCAGCCCGCGGGACTGGTATGGCTACACCTTC; CDR3aa: CASSPRDWYGYTF
v_gene: TRBV7-2; j_gene: TRBJ2-7; d_gene: TRBD1; abundance: few; CDR3nt: TGTGCCAGCAGCCCCGCCCGACAGGGCCAAAGCTCCTACGAGCAGTACTTC; CDR3aa: CASSPARQGQSSYEQYF
v_gene: TRBV28; j_gene: TRBJ2-7; d_gene: .; abundance: few; CDR3nt: TGTGCCAGCACTCCCGGGGGTTTGGTCCCCGAGCAGTACTTC; CDR3aa: CASTPGGLVPEQYF